The 24 T cell receptor beta chains reported below all come from one sample, sequenced in a study of T cell repertoires in cytomegalovirus infection. TCRdb called the reads again in MiXCR, with one record for every CDR3 protein. The sample has 500,000 or so distinct CDR3 sequences, 16% seen once. Sequencing was carried out using CD8+ T cells from PBMCs. The source is a human donor in good health (CMV status not recorded). Some clones in this sample may be carry-over from other donors' samples.

V is TRBV10-3 and J is TRBJ2-2; D remains unclear. V was trimmed by 3 bases and J by 10 bases, leaving 15 bases between them. In germline, CDR1 is ENHRY, CDR2 SYGVKD. This CDR3 has 14 residues. The chain's CDR3 is CAISEQDIPVELFF. The CDR3 DNA reads as TGTGCCATCAGTGAACAAGACATCCCCGTGGAGCTGTTTTTT.

The table lists this clonotype with many counts. In nucleotides, the CDR3 is TGTGCCAGCAGCACGGAGACAGGTGAAAAACTGTTTTTT. The encoded protein is CASSTETGEKLFF. The V gene is TRBV7-9, the J gene TRBJ1-4; a weak D match, TRBD1 (6 bases). The CDR3 consists of 13 residues. With 5 bases removed from V and 7 bases from J, the gap between germline ends came to 11 bases. Germline lookup yields CDR1 SEHNR and CDR2 FQNEAQ (reference sequence).

Note on this clonotype: The CDR3 does not end in the conserved phenylalanine or tryptophan, so this is likely a read error. The DNA of the CDR3 is TGCAGTGCTCCACGGGCAGGGCGGACCTACGAGCAGTACTTA. Its protein is CSAPRAGRTYEQYL. This sequence joins TRBV20-1 and TRBJ2-7, with a possible D match to TRBD1 (5 bases). Trimming removed 5 bases at V and 2 bases at J, with 16 bases between. There are 14 residues in the CDR3. Germline lookup yields CDR1 DFQATT and CDR2 SNEGSKA (reference sequence).

This chain joins TRBV19 and TRBJ2-2; possible D gene TRBD2, 5 bases. The germline V gene encodes CDR1 LNHDA and CDR2 SQIVND (reference sequence). The V gene lost 5 bases and the J gene lost 0 bases, with 10 bases spanning the gap. CDR3 size: 15 residues. The CDR3 DNA reads TGTGCCAGTAGTCCCCAACTAGCGAACACCGGGGAGCTGTTTTTT. Amino acid sequence: CASSPQLANTGELFF.

This clonotype was counted a few times. The chain is built from TRBV11-2 and TRBJ2-1; D remains ambiguous. Germline lookup yields CDR1 SGHAT and CDR2 FQNNGV. V lost 5 bases, J lost 5 bases, and 10 bases lay in between. The CDR3 sequence is 13 residues long. This CDR3 is CASSPNLDNEQFF. The CDR3 region has the DNA TGTGCCAGCAGCCCCAACCTGGACAATGAGCAGTTCTTC.

This clonotype showed up just a few times. The V and J genes are TRBV5-1 and TRBJ1-1; D call uncertain. Germline lookup yields CDR1 SGHRS and CDR2 YFSETQ. The CDR3 runs 16 residues. V was cut by 0 bases and J by 1 base, with 13 bases left in between. The CDR3 loop is CASSLEWVRENTEAFF. Here the CDR3 DNA reads TGCGCCAGCAGCTTGGAGTGGGTACGGGAGAACACTGAAGCTTTCTTT.

This chain links TRBV19 with TRBJ2-1; D gene uncertain. This CDR3 region has 11 residues. V was clipped by 5 bases and J by 9 bases, with 8 bases between them. The germline gives CDR1 LNHDA, CDR2 SQIVND (reference sequence). CDR3 nucleotide sequence: TGTGCCAGTAGTGGATATACTGAGCAGTTCTTC. Protein: CASSGYTEQFF.

This clonotype came up a few times. The genes are TRBV4-1 and TRBJ2-6; perhaps TRBD1 as D (6 bases). The V and J ends lost 4 bases and 0 bases respectively, with 13 bases between them. This CDR3 contains 17 residues. CDR1 MGHRA and CDR2 YSYEKL come from the germline V gene. CDR3 DNA: TGCGCCAGCAGCCCCCGACAGGCGTCCTCTGGGGCCAACGTCCTGACTTTC. Encoded protein: CASSPRQASSGANVLTF.

This clonotype was observed at least ten times. The rearrangement joins TRBV11-2 to TRBJ2-2, with D possibly TRBD1 on 5 matching bases. CDR1 SGHAT and CDR2 FQNNGV come from the germline V gene. Trimming removed 0 bases from V and 5 bases from J, with 19 bases in between. The CDR3 covers 18 residues. The CDR3 DNA follows: TGTGCCAGCAGCTTAGAATTAGTAGGGGCCTTGCGGACCGGGGAGCTGTTTTTT. It specifies CASSLELVGALRTGELFF.

This clonotype has ten or more counts. In DNA form, the CDR3 reads TGTGCCAGCAGCCTAGTGACAGGGGGCACTGGAAACACCATATATTTT. It translates to CASSLVTGGTGNTIYF. The rearrangement links TRBV11-2 to TRBJ1-3; 10 bases map to TRBD1. This CDR3 comprises 16 residues. Unmatched junction bases numbered 6, after V lost 5 bases and J lost 2 bases. Germline V gene lookup returns CDR1 SGHAT and CDR2 FQNNGV.

There are many counts of this clonotype. J is TRBJ1-2 and V is TRBV28, with D perhaps matching TRBD1 (6 bases). V dropped 2 bases and J dropped 3 bases, with 22 bases sitting between them. The germline V gene encodes CDR1 MDHEN and CDR2 SYDVKM. This CDR3 region has 18 residues. As DNA, the CDR3 is TGTGCCAGCAGTTTACCAAATTACAGGGTTTATCGGGACTATGGCTACACCTTC. This encodes CASSLPNYRVYRDYGYTF.

In this sample, this clonotype turned up a few times. The chain combines TRBV6-5 with TRBJ2-1; tentatively, D is TRBD2 (5 bases). Trimming pared 6 bases from V and 6 bases from J, leaving 18 bases between. Per germline, CDR1 MNHEY and CDR2 SVGAGI. This CDR3 has 15 amino acids. The CDR3 region is CASSPGIFWGNEQFF. The CDR3 nucleotides are TGTGCCAGCAGCCCCGGGATTTTCTGGGGCAATGAGCAGTTCTTC.

This clonotype appeared a few times. The rearrangement joins TRBV27 to TRBJ1-1, with 7 bases identical to TRBD1. Germline assignment: CDR1 MNHEY and CDR2 SMNVEV (reference sequence). The CDR3 sequence is 11 residues long. J gave up 11 bases and V 5 bases, and 5 bases lay outside the gene matches. Here the CDR3 DNA reads TGTGCCAGCAGTGGTGGACAGGACGCTTTCTTT. It is translated as CASSGGQDAFF.

This clonotype was detected only once. The V and J genes are TRBV5-6 and TRBJ1-5; D remains unclear. Trimming cost V 0 bases and J 3 bases, with 10 bases left between them. The CDR3 totals 15 residues. Per the germline V gene, CDR1 is SGHDT and CDR2 is YYEEEE. The CDR3 protein is CASSLGQWDNQPQHF. The CDR3 coding sequence is TGTGCCAGCAGCTTGGGACAATGGGACAATCAGCCCCAGCATTTT.

This clonotype was seen ten or more times. The chain employs TRBV7-2 and TRBJ2-7; TRBD1 matches at 7 bases. The CDR3 has 14 residues. Trimming took 2 bases from V and 3 from J; bases not matched to a gene: 4. CDR1 and CDR2 (germline): SGHTA, FQGNSA. This chain's CDR3 is CASSLNTGVYEQYF. CDR3 coding DNA: TGTGCCAGCAGCTTAAATACAGGGGTCTACGAGCAGTACTTC. Looking up the rest from reference TRBV7-2 and TRBJ2-7 gives the full variable domain: GAGVSQSPSNKVTEKGKDVELRCDPISGHTALYWYRQSLGQGLEFLIYFQGNSAPDKSGLPSDRFSAERTGGSVSTLTIQRTQQEDSAVYLCASSLNTGVYEQYFGPGTRLTVT.

This clonotype has only a few counts. The V gene is TRBV11-2, the J gene TRBJ1-2; tentative D call: TRBD1 (5 bases). The CDR3 is made up of 14 amino acids. Germline V gene lookup returns CDR1 SGHAT and CDR2 FQNNGV. V was trimmed by 1 base and J by 7 bases, leaving 13 bases between them. The CDR3 loop is CASSLGAGIPGYTF. The CDR3 DNA sequence: TGTGCCAGCAGCTTAGGGGCAGGGATCCCTGGCTACACCTTC.

This chain connects TRBV27 to TRBJ1-2; unclear D gene. The CDR3 runs to 15 residues. The V end was cut by 2 bases, the J end by 0 bases, with 10 bases between. CDR1 and CDR2 (germline): MNHEY, SMNVEV (reference sequence). The CDR3 DNA is TGTGCCAGCAGTTTACGGGAGTCCCCTAACTATGGCTACACCTTC. Its protein is CASSLRESPNYGYTF.

At least ten counts were recorded for this clonotype. The CDR3 DNA reads TGTGCCAGTAGTTTCAATCCGGGACCCCAACAAGAGACCCAGTACTTC. It specifies CASSFNPGPQQETQYF. The genes are TRBV19 and TRBJ2-5; D may be TRBD1 or TRBD2 (5 bases each). CDR1 and CDR2 from the germline V gene are LNHDA and SQIVND (reference sequence). The CDR3 covers 16 residues. Trimming removed 5 bases from V and 2 bases from J, with 18 bases in between.

This clonotype came up a few times. The CDR3 region is CASSLPYSPLHF. In DNA form, the CDR3 reads TGTGCCAGCAGCCTTCCATATTCACCCCTCCACTTT. This chain uses TRBV5-4 with TRBJ1-6, with D hard to call. The germline V gene has CDR1 SGHNT and CDR2 YYREEE (reference sequence). V lost 4 bases and J 8 bases, leaving 7 bases between the germline ends. The CDR3 has 12 residues.

V gene TRBV11-1 combines with J gene TRBJ1-5, with D unresolved. V lost 5 bases to trimming and J lost 4 bases, with 12 bases between them. The length of the CDR3 is 14 residues. Germline CDR1 is SGHAT and CDR2 is FQDESV (reference sequence). CDR3 coding DNA: TGTGCCAGCAGCCCACCCACATTGAATCAGCCCCAGCATTTT. Translated, it gives CASSPPTLNQPQHF.

The gene calls are TRBV27 and TRBJ2-7; TRBD1 is a possible D gene (5 bases). Germline CDR1 and CDR2: MNHEY and SMNVEV (reference sequence). Trimming shortened V by 3 bases and J by 5 bases, and 20 bases separated the two germline ends. This CDR3 has 16 residues. CDR3 in DNA: TGTGCCAGCAGTTTGTCGACAGTCCCGATGGGCCACGAGCAGTACTTC. It specifies CASSLSTVPMGHEQYF.

This clonotype occurred many times. V is TRBV7-3 and J is TRBJ1-1; D is perhaps TRBD1 (5 bases). Germline lookup yields CDR1 SGHTA and CDR2 FQGTGA. The CDR3 runs 17 residues. Trimming took off 1 base at V and 0 bases at J, with 15 bases between the two ends. CDR3 residues: CASSLKGREGMNTEAFF. Written as DNA, the CDR3 is TGTGCCAGCAGCTTAAAGGGGAGGGAGGGGATGAACACTGAAGCTTTCTTT.

Here the CDR3 reads CASQGFTEAFF. CDR3 nucleotides: TGTGCCAGCCAGGGATTCACTGAAGCTTTCTTT. This chain links TRBV19 with TRBJ1-1, with D tentatively TRBD1 (5 bases). The CDR3 length is 11 residues. Germline V gene lookup returns CDR1 LNHDA and CDR2 SQIVND (reference sequence). V lost 9 bases and J lost 4, with 9 bases in between.

As for this clonotype: A much larger clone differs by one base, so this may be a read error. The V call is TRBV29-1, the J call TRBJ1-2; D might be TRBD1 (6 bases). The CDR3 covers 13 residues. The germline V gene has CDR1 SQVTM and CDR2 ANQGSEA. Trimming removed 7 bases at V and 8 bases at J, with 20 bases between. The CDR3 protein is CSGQQGSRVGYTF. CDR3 nucleotides: TGCAGCGGCCAACAGGGAAGTCGTGTCGGCTACACCTTC.